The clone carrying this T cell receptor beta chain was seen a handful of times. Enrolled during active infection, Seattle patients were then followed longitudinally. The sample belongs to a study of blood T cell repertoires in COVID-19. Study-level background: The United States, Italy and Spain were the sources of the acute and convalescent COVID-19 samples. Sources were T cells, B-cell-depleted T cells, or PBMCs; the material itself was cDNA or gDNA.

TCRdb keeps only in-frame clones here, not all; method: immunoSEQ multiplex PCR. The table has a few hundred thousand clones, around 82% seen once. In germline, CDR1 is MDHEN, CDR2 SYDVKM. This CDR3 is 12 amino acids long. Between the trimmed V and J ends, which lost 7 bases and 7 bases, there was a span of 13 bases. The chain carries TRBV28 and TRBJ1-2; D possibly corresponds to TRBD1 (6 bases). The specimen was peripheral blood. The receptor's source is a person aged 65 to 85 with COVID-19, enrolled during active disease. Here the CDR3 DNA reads TGTGCCAGCACGGACAGCTGGGCTGGCTACACCTTC. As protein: CASTDSWAGYTF.